This T cell receptor (beta chain) comes out of a study of blood T cell repertoires in COVID-19. Study background: The United States, Italy and Spain were the sources of the acute and convalescent COVID-19 samples. Nucleic acid was either cDNA or gDNA, and it came from T cells, B-cell-depleted T cells, or PBMCs.

Original processing methods: Counts of nucleated cells, estimated from reference gene primer amplification, were obtained. Only in-frame clones appear in the TCRdb table, and some are missing; sequencing was by immunoSEQ multiplex PCR. D and trimming were read from the DNA, whereas the V and J calls and clone size are those reported in that table. The sample records 170,000 or so clones, 80% to 90% being singletons. Deletions cut 4 bases from V and 10 bases from J, with 10 bases between. There are 12 residues in the CDR3. The V gene's germline CDR1 is LGHDT and CDR2 YNNKEL (reference sequence). This sequence was found in a man aged 45 to 65 with active or convalescent COVID-19. The sample taken for sequencing was peripheral blood. The gene calls are TRBV3-1 (or the pseudogene TRBV3-2) and TRBJ2-2, with D hard to call. The chain's CDR3 is CASSPGPAELFF. The CDR3 DNA is TGTGCCAGCAGCCCAGGCCCGGCGGAGCTGTTTTTT.